This T cell receptor beta chain is drawn from a study of T-cell memory formation after mild COVID-19. This clonotype was seen more than once but under ten times. This CDR3 contains 15 residues. V dropped 5 bases and J dropped 5; count of bases not matched to a gene: 9. Germline CDR1 is MNHEY and CDR2 is SVGAGI. TCRdb recomputed calls from the 5' RACE reads with MiXCR, one row per CDR3 protein. The repertoire has 360,000 or so distinct CDR3 sequences, 25% to 30% of them found once; the top ten carry roughly 12%. The rearrangement joins TRBV6-5 to TRBJ2-7; 10 nucleotides align to TRBD1. This TCR derives from an adult woman who had mild COVID-19 (a few samples of this study predate the infection). Cell type and time point are not known. Sequenced: PBMCs or a T cell subset sorted from them (not recorded which). This CDR3 is CASSARDRGLHEQYF. In DNA, the CDR3 is TGTGCCAGCAGTGCCCGGGACAGGGGTTTACACGAGCAGTACTTC.